This TCR beta chain derives from a study of blood T cell repertoires in COVID-19. Background on the study: The United States, Italy and Spain were the sources of the acute and convalescent COVID-19 samples. T cells, B-cell-depleted T cells, or PBMCs supplied cDNA or gDNA.

CDR3 length: 15 amino acids. The germline gives CDR1 SGDLS, CDR2 YYNGEE. With V trimmed by 3 bases and J by 9 bases, 6 bases remained unmatched. Under the authors' procedure: Reference gene primer amplification gave estimated nucleated cell counts. The assay was immunoSEQ multiplex PCR, and TCRdb's table has in-frame clones only and misses some. V, J and clone size reflect that table, while D and trimming were determined from the DNA. The data show tens of thousands of clones, around 86% seen once. The TCR originated in a man in his fifties or sixties with active or convalescent COVID-19. The chain combines TRBV9 with TRBJ2-1; 13 bases agree with TRBD2. Sequenced: peripheral blood. The DNA for the CDR3 is TGTGCCAGCAGCGAAGGACTAGCGGGAGTTCGTGAGCAGTTCTTC. This gives the protein CASSEGLAGVREQFF.